The subject of this entry is one TCR beta chain. This CDR3 region has 13 residues. From germline, CDR1 is MRHNA and CDR2 SNTAGT. With 5 bases clipped from V and 9 bases from J, the junction kept 2 bases outside the gene matches. Patients from Seattle were sampled longitudinally, starting during active infection. This sample stems from a study of blood T cell repertoires in COVID-19. For the study at large: The samples span acute and convalescent COVID-19 from the United States, Italy and Spain. Nucleic acid was either cDNA or gDNA, and it came from T cells, B-cell-depleted T cells, or PBMCs.

As originally analysed: Amplification from reference gene primers served as the basis for estimated nucleated cell counts. Assay: immunoSEQ multiplex PCR; the TCRdb copy retains only in-frame clones and omits some. From that table come the V and J calls and clone size; the DNA was used to work out D and trimming. The table has about 200,000 clones, roughly 80% seen once. This sequence originates from a woman of 80 years or more with COVID-19, enrolled during active disease. The source material was peripheral blood. J is TRBJ1-6 and V is TRBV6-4, with TRBD1 matching over 9 bases. CDR3 sequence reads: CASSRTGASPLHF. The DNA of the CDR3 is TGTGCCAGCAGTAGGACAGGGGCTTCACCCCTCCACTTT.